Below, 30 T cell receptor beta chains from the same sample are listed, as sequenced in a study of T-cell memory formation after mild COVID-19. TCRdb independently ran MiXCR on the 5' RACE reads; one entry per CDR3 protein. In the table there are about 110,000 distinct CDR3 sequences, 13% to 15% of which are singletons. The sample was PBMCs or a T cell subset sorted from them (not recorded which). These receptors all stem from a man between 18 and 35 years old who had mild COVID-19 (a few samples of this study predate the infection). Cell type and time point are not known.

V gene TRBV7-6 combines with J gene TRBJ2-1; no definite D call. The CDR3 runs 14 residues. V dropped 2 bases and J dropped 6 bases, with 11 bases sitting between them. The germline V gene encodes CDR1 SGHVS and CDR2 FNYEAQ. Written as DNA, the CDR3 is TGTGCCAGCAGCTTAAATAGGGTGGGCAATGAGCAGTTCTTC. This codes for CASSLNRVGNEQFF. Variable domain in full (rest from reference TRBV7-6 and TRBJ2-1): GAGVSQSPRYKVTKRGQDVALRCDPISGHVSLYWYRQALGQGPEFLTYFNYEAQQDKSGLPNDRFSAERPEGSISTLTIQRTEQRDSAMYRCASSLNRVGNEQFFGPGTRLTVL.

V gene TRBV4-1 combines with J gene TRBJ1-1, with TRBD1 as a possible D gene (6 bases). CDR1 is MGHRA, CDR2 YSYEKL, per germline. The CDR3 spans 16 residues. Between the trimmed V and J ends, which lost 4 bases and 4 bases, there was a span of 19 bases. CDR3: CASSRHAQGGSTEAFF. The CDR3 DNA follows: TGCGCCAGCAGCCGCCACGCACAGGGTGGGAGCACTGAAGCTTTCTTT.

There are a few counts of this clonotype. This chain connects TRBV15 to TRBJ2-7, with 7 positions matching TRBD2. The CDR3 is 13 residues long. V trimming: 1 base; J trimming: 4 bases; junction bases outside the gene matches: 1. CDR1 and CDR2 (germline): LNHNV, YYDKDF (reference sequence). CDR3 nucleotides: TGTGCCACCAGCAGAGGACTAGCTTACGAGCAGTACGTC. Encoded protein: CATSRGLAYEQYV.

Comments on this clonotype: This may be a read error: a much more frequent sequence differs by one nucleotide. This sequence joins TRBV20-1 and TRBJ2-7; either TRBD1 or TRBD2 may supply D (5 bases each). The germline V gene has CDR1 DFQATT and CDR2 SNEGSKA (reference sequence). V lost 1 base and J 0 bases, leaving 19 bases between the germline ends. The CDR3 totals 17 residues. DNA for the CDR3: TGCAGTGCTAGAGGCCCCGGGGCAGGCGTTATCTCCTACGAGCAGTACTTC. Protein product: CSARGPGAGVISYEQYF.

The chain combines TRBV20-1 with TRBJ1-1; no definite D call. CDR3 size: 11 residues. The germline gives CDR1 DFQATT, CDR2 SNEGSKA (reference sequence). With 6 bases removed from V and 6 bases from J, the gap between germline ends came to 11 bases. In nucleotides, the CDR3 is TGCAGTGCCCCGTACAGTGCTGAAGCTTTCTTT. This translates into CSAPYSAEAFF.

This clonotype was observed a handful of times. This rearrangement joins TRBV3-1 to TRBJ1-2; no clear D gene. Deletions cut 5 bases from V and 4 bases from J, with 20 bases between. The CDR3 has 16 amino acids. CDR1 LGHDT and CDR2 YNNKEL come from the germline V gene (reference sequence). The CDR3 reads CASSNDLFRSAYGYTF. Here the CDR3 DNA reads TGTGCCAGCAGCAATGACCTGTTCCGGTCAGCCTATGGCTACACCTTC.

The chain uses TRBV28 and TRBJ2-7; tentative D call: TRBD1 (6 bases). The CDR3 length is 16 residues. Germline V gives CDR1 MDHEN, CDR2 SYDVKM. The V gene lost 4 bases and the J gene lost 2 bases, with 18 bases spanning the gap. CDR3 protein: CASSSRSRGPAYEQYF. The CDR3 region has the DNA TGTGCCAGCAGTTCACGGAGCAGGGGCCCAGCCTACGAGCAGTACTTC. The whole variable domain, remainder taken from reference TRBV28 and TRBJ2-7, is DVKVTQSSRYLVKRTGEKVFLECVQDMDHENMFWYRQDPGLGLRLIYFSYDVKMKEKGDIPEGYSVSREKKERFSLILESASTNQTSMYLCASSSRSRGPAYEQYFGPGTRLTVT.

The chain couples TRBV11-2 to TRBJ1-2; D is undetermined. The germline V and J ends were trimmed by 0 bases and 6 bases, with 11 bases remaining between them. The CDR3 sequence is 14 residues long. Germline values: CDR1 SGHAT, CDR2 FQNNGV. Here the CDR3 reads CASSLDTGGDGYTF. Here the CDR3 DNA reads TGTGCCAGCAGCTTAGATACGGGCGGGGATGGCTACACCTTC.

The chain uses TRBV6-2 or TRBV6-3 and TRBJ2-1; a possible D gene is TRBD2 (5 bases). Germline V CDR1 and CDR2: MNHEY, SVGEGT. This CDR3 has 13 residues. Trimming took off 6 bases at V and 7 bases at J, with 13 bases between the two ends. The CDR3 here is CASRRAVRNEQFF. CDR3 nucleotides: TGTGCCAGCAGGCGAGCGGTTAGGAATGAGCAGTTCTTC.

The genes are TRBV15 and TRBJ2-1; D gene uncertain. Between the trimmed V and J ends, which lost 6 bases and 4 bases, there was a span of 7 bases. Looked up from germline, CDR1 is LNHNV and CDR2 is YYDKDF (reference sequence). This CDR3 has 12 amino acids. CDR3 region: CATSFAYNEQFF. DNA for the CDR3: TGTGCCACCAGTTTCGCTTACAATGAGCAGTTCTTC.

The V call is TRBV4-2, the J call TRBJ2-1; no clear D. V was shortened by 0 bases and J by 4 bases, with 19 bases between the two germline ends. The germline gives CDR1 LGHNA, CDR2 YNFKEQ. This CDR3 is 18 amino acids long. The CDR3 nucleotides are TGTGCCAGCAGCCAAGAAGGTGGTAACTCCCTCGGATACAATGAGCAGTTCTTC. It yields the protein CASSQEGGNSLGYNEQFF.

This clonotype was detected only a few times. V gene TRBV6-5 combines with J gene TRBJ1-1, with a weak D call TRBD1 (5 bases). Germline-derived CDR1 and CDR2 are MNHEY and SVGAGI. Trimming shortened V by 6 bases and J by 1 base, and 9 bases separated the two germline ends. The CDR3 length is 13 residues. The chain's CDR3 is CASRIGANTEAFF. The CDR3 DNA is TGTGCCAGCAGGATTGGGGCGAACACTGAAGCTTTCTTT.

This clonotype was recorded a few times. This sequence joins TRBV6-6 and TRBJ2-7; possible D gene TRBD1, 5 bases. From germline, CDR1 is MNHNY and CDR2 SVGAGI (reference sequence). The V end lost 0 bases, the J end lost 3 bases, and 6 bases lay between the germline ends. The CDR3 consists of 13 residues. Written as DNA, the CDR3 is TGTGCCAGCAGTTACTCGGACATCTACGAGCAGTACGTC. It is translated as CASSYSDIYEQYV.

The chain couples TRBV6-5 to TRBJ2-3; D is undetermined. This CDR3 comprises 14 residues. V shed 2 bases and J shed 4 bases, with 10 bases lying between them. The V gene's germline CDR1 is MNHEY and CDR2 SVGAGI. The CDR3 protein is CASSYDSPPDTQYF. CDR3 coding DNA: TGTGCCAGCAGTTACGACTCTCCTCCAGATACGCAGTATTTT.

V gene TRBV7-9 combines with J gene TRBJ1-1, with D perhaps matching TRBD1 (5 bases). V lost 2 bases to trimming and J lost 6 bases, with 13 bases between them. Germline CDR1 SEHNR, CDR2 FQNEAQ (reference sequence). This CDR3 is built from 14 residues. The CDR3 protein is CASSLYLEGPEAFF. Written as DNA, the CDR3 is TGTGCCAGCAGCTTATATCTTGAGGGACCTGAAGCTTTCTTT.

The gene calls are TRBV6-4 and TRBJ2-2; TRBD1 agrees at 8 bases. V dropped 2 bases and J dropped 5; count of bases not matched to a gene: 7. Germline CDR1 and CDR2: MRHNA and SNTAGT. The CDR3 length is 16 residues. Here the CDR3 reads CASSDGGQGQTGELFF. The CDR3 DNA is TGTGCCAGCAGTGACGGAGGACAGGGTCAAACCGGGGAGCTGTTTTTT.

The chain carries TRBV4-3 and TRBJ2-1; possible D gene TRBD1, 5 bases. Germline V gene lookup returns CDR1 LGHNA and CDR2 YSLEER. V shed 0 bases and J shed 4 bases, with 13 bases lying between them. The CDR3 runs 16 residues. CDR3 residues: CASSQEEGGHYNEQFF. The DNA of the CDR3 is TGCGCCAGCAGCCAAGAGGAAGGCGGACATTACAATGAGCAGTTCTTC.

The chain uses TRBV5-5 and TRBJ1-2; TRBD1 aligns across 8 bases. Germline V gene sequence: CDR1 SGHKS, CDR2 YYEKEE (reference sequence). The CDR3 consists of 15 residues. The V and J ends lost 4 bases and 8 bases, in that order; junction bases with no gene match: 13. CDR3: CASSAGPQGVGGYTF. In nucleotides, the CDR3 is TGTGCCAGCAGCGCGGGCCCACAGGGGGTCGGAGGCTACACCTTC.

On this clonotype itself: A read error is possible here, since a much larger clone lies one base away. The chain recombines TRBV7-9 with TRBJ1-2; possible D gene TRBD1, 5 bases. V shed 5 bases and J shed 1 base, with 20 bases lying between them. The germline V gene has CDR1 SEHNR and CDR2 FQNEAQ (reference sequence). CDR3 length: 17 residues. CDR3 in DNA: TGTGCCAGCAGCATGGTTGGGGGACCGATCGATAACTATGGCTACACCTTC. This translates into CASSMVGGPIDNYGYTF.

The rearrangement uses TRBV24-1 and TRBJ1-5; TRBD1 matches 9 bases. The CDR3 spans 16 residues. Germline V lookup: CDR1 KGHDR, CDR2 SFDVKD. V gave up 4 bases and J gave up 4 bases; unmatched junction bases: 7. The DNA of the CDR3 is TGTGCCACCAGTGACCCCGGGACAGGGAATAATCAGCCCCAGCATTTT. This codes for CATSDPGTGNNQPQHF.

This clonotype was counted only a few times. The chain is built from TRBV6-2 or TRBV6-3 and TRBJ1-2, with D unresolved. The CDR3 is 16 residues long. Germline CDR1 is MNHEY and CDR2 is SVGEGT. V lost 2 bases and J 2 bases, leaving 15 bases between the germline ends. This CDR3 reads CASSYPPGSQNYGYTF. For the CDR3, the DNA is TGTGCCAGCAGTTACCCGCCGGGGTCGCAGAACTATGGCTACACCTTC.

This chain joins TRBV7-9 and TRBJ2-3; 13 bases match TRBD2. The V and J ends lost 5 bases and 1 base, in that order; junction bases with no gene match: 6. The germline V gene has CDR1 SEHNR and CDR2 FQNEAQ (reference sequence). The CDR3 length is 17 residues. The CDR3 DNA is TGTGCCAGCAGCCCCTGGACTAGCGGGGGTCGCACAGATACGCAGTATTTT. Its translation is CASSPWTSGGRTDTQYF.

This clonotype came up a few times. The CDR3 DNA reads as TGTGCCAGCAGCTTAGAGGGCCCCTACGAGCAGTACTTC. This sequence encodes CASSLEGPYEQYF. The gene calls are TRBV7-2 and TRBJ2-7; D is undetermined. Germline CDR1 SGHTA, CDR2 FQGNSA. The CDR3 runs to 13 residues. Trimming pared 1 base from V and 2 bases from J, leaving 6 bases between.

This clonotype showed up many times. V usage is TRBV5-1 and J usage is TRBJ1-1; the D gene is possibly TRBD1 (5 bases). CDR1 SGHRS and CDR2 YFSETQ come from the germline V gene. The CDR3 length is 14 residues. V was trimmed by 4 bases and J by 3 bases, leaving 13 bases between them. The CDR3 bases are TGCGCCAGCAGCCTGAGGGGTGGTGACACTGAAGCTTTCTTT. It specifies CASSLRGGDTEAFF. Combining the CDR3 with reference TRBV5-1 and TRBJ1-1 gives the whole variable domain KAGVTQTPRYLIKTRGQQVTLSCSPISGHRSVSWYQQTPGQGLQFLFEYFSETQRNKGNFPGRFSGRQFSNSRSEMNVSTLELGDSALYLCASSLRGGDTEAFFGQGTRLTVV.

This clonotype was counted at least ten times. The V and J genes are TRBV27 and TRBJ2-2, with D possibly TRBD2 on 6 matching bases. This CDR3 contains 16 residues. Germline CDR1 MNHEY, CDR2 SMNVEV (reference sequence). V dropped 8 bases and J dropped 4 bases, with 20 bases sitting between them. The CDR3 DNA follows: TGTGCCAGCCGGAGCCGACGCGGGGAAGGCACCGGGGAGCTGTTTTTT. Its protein is CASRSRRGEGTGELFF.

This clonotype has a handful of counts. The V call is TRBV12-3 or TRBV12-4, the J call TRBJ2-2, with D tentatively TRBD2 (6 bases). V was clipped by 7 bases and J by 2 bases, with 17 bases between them. The CDR3 has 16 residues. DNA for the CDR3: TGTGCCAGCATATCTCGTGCGGGACCTAACACCGGGGAGCTGTTTTTT. Translated, it gives CASISRAGPNTGELFF.

This clonotype was counted between two and nine times. This chain joins TRBV6-5 and TRBJ2-4, with D perhaps TRBD1 or TRBD2 (6 bases each). CDR1 and CDR2 from the germline V gene are MNHEY and SVGAGI. Trimming shortened V by 4 bases and J by 7 bases, and 14 bases separated the two germline ends. This CDR3 comprises 14 residues. CDR3 region: CASSLTGADNIQYF. CDR3 bases: TGTGCCAGCAGTTTAACGGGGGCGGACAACATTCAGTACTTC.

In its sample, this clonotype was seen a few times. The rearrangement uses TRBV4-1 and TRBJ2-1; D is uncertain. The CDR3 is 13 residues long. V gave up 0 bases and J gave up 11 bases, with 11 bases separating them. Germline values: CDR1 MGHRA, CDR2 YSYEKL. The CDR3 spells CASSQDFANQQFF. The DNA of the CDR3 is TGCGCCAGCAGCCAAGATTTCGCAAATCAGCAGTTCTTC.

In its sample, this clonotype was seen a few times. The V and J genes are TRBV7-9 and TRBJ2-7, with unresolved D. The CDR3 length is 15 residues. Germline V gene data show CDR1 as SEHNR and CDR2 as FQNEAQ (reference sequence). V shed 5 bases and J shed 2 bases, with 16 bases lying between them. Written as DNA, the CDR3 is TGTGCCAGCAGCCCTGGGTCCTTCCTAACCTACGAGCAGTACTTC. This sequence encodes CASSPGSFLTYEQYF. The whole variable domain, remainder taken from reference TRBV7-9 and TRBJ2-7, is DTGVSQNPRHKITKRGQNVTFRCDPISEHNRLYWYRQTLGQGPEFLTYFQNEAQLEKSRLLSDRFSAERPKGSFSTLEIQRTEQGDSAMYLCASSPGSFLTYEQYFGPGTRLTVT.

This clonotype was seen a few times. The chain couples TRBV12-3 or TRBV12-4 to TRBJ1-2, with 9 bases identical to TRBD1. The CDR3 sequence is 14 residues long. V shed 4 bases and J 8 bases; nucleotides not matched to a gene: 8. The DNA for the CDR3 is TGTGCCAGCAGTTATTCGGGACAGGGTGACGGCTACACCTTC. Encoded protein: CASSYSGQGDGYTF.